This T cell receptor beta chain was profiled in a study of persistence of HIV-infected CD4 T cells. For this clone: Its specificity is unknown.

Overlapping HIV-1 Gag 15-mer peptides at about 1 ug per peptide per mL were used. Responding CD4+ T cells were sorted by upregulation of both CD40 ligand and CD69. The immunoSEQ assay was version 4, run in survey mode. Here immunoSEQ multiplex PCR was the method, and the copy in TCRdb shows in-frame clones only, minus some. The sample lists about 32,000 clones, less than 75% occurring once. Between the trimmed V and J ends, which lost 4 bases and 0 bases, there was a span of 10 bases. Germline CDR1 and CDR2: MNHEY and SMNVEV (reference sequence). The CDR3 covers 14 residues. This clonotype originated in an adult man with HIV who was CMV-seropositive. The rearrangement uses TRBV27 and TRBJ2-7; D is unresolved. The sample here was CD4+ T cells sorted from PBMCs after approximately 19-hour stimulation, taken from a patient who received antiretroviral therapy. CDR3 nucleotide sequence: TGTGCCAGCAGTTCCACCTGGGGCTCCTACGAGCAGTACTTC. This gives the protein CASSSTWGSYEQYF.